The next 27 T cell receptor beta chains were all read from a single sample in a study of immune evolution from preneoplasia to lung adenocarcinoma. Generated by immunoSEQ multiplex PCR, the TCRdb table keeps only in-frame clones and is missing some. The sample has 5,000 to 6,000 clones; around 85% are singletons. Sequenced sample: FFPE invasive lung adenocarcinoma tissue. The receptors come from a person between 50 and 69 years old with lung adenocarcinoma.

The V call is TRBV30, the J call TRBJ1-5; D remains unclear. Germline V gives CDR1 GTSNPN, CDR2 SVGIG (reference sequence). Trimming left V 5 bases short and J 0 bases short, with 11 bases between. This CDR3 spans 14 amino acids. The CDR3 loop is CAWDLAGSNQPQHF. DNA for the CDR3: TGTGCCTGGGACCTGGCGGGTAGCAATCAGCCCCAGCATTTT.

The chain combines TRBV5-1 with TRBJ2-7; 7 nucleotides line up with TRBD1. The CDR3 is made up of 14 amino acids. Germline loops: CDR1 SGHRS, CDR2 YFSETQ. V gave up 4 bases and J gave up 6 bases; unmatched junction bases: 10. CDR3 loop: CASSPADRPIEQYF. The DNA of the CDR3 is TGCGCCAGCAGCCCCGCGGACAGGCCCATCGAGCAGTACTTC. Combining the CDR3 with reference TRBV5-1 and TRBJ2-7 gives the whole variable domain KAGVTQTPRYLIKTRGQQVTLSCSPISGHRSVSWYQQTPGQGLQFLFEYFSETQRNKGNFPGRFSGRQFSNSRSEMNVSTLELGDSALYLCASSPADRPIEQYFGPGTRLTVT.

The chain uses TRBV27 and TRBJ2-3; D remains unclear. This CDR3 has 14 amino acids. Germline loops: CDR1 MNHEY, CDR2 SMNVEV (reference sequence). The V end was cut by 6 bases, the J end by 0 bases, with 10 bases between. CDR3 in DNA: TGTGCCAGCAGCCCAAACCTCAGCACAGATACGCAGTATTTT. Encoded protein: CASSPNLSTDTQYF.

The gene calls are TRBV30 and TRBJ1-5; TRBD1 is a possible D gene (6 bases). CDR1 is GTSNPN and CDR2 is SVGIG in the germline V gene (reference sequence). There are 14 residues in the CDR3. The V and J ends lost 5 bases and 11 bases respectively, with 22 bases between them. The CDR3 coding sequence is TGTGCCTGGTCTAACGGCAGGGGAGAATTAGCCCAGCATTTT. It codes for CAWSNGRGELAQHF.

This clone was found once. CDR3 nucleotides: TGTGCCACGCATACAGGGGGCGCTGGGAGTGGCTACACCTTC. Protein sequence: CATHTGGAGSGYTF. This chain uses TRBV6-1 with TRBJ1-2; 9 bases map to TRBD1. The germline V gene encodes CDR1 MNHNS and CDR2 SASEGT. The CDR3 covers 14 residues. V gave up 10 bases and J gave up 7 bases; unmatched junction bases: 13.

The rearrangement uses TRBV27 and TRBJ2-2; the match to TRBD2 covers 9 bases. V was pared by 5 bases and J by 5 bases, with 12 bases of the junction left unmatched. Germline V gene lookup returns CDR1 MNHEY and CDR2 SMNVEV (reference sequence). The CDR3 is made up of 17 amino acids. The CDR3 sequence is CASSIGTSRSFTGELFF. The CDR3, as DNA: TGTGCCAGCAGTATCGGGACTAGCCGTAGTTTTACCGGGGAGCTGTTTTTT.

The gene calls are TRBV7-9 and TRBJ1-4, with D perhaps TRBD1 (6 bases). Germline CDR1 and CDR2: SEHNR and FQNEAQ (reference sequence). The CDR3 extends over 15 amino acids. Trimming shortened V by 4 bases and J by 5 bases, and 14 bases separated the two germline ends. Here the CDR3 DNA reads TGTGCCAGCAGCTCCTCACAGGGAATAAATGAAAAACTGTTTTTT. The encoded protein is CASSSSQGINEKLFF.

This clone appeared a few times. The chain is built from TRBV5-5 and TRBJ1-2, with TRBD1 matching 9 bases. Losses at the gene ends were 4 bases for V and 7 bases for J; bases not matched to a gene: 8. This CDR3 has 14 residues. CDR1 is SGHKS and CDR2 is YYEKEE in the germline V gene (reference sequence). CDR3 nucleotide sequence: TGTGCCAGCAGCAGTGGGACAGGGTTTGGTGGCTACACCTTC. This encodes CASSSGTGFGGYTF. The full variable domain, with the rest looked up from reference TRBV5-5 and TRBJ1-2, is DAGVTQSPTHLIKTRGQQVTLRCSPISGHKSVSWYQQVLGQGPQFIFQYYEKEERGRGNFPDRFSARQFPNYSSELNVNALLLGDSALYLCASSSGTGFGGYTFGSGTRLTVV.

The chain's CDR3 is CASSQRTGGMNTEAFF. CDR3 sequence (DNA): TGTGCCAGCAGCCAAAGGACAGGGGGCATGAACACTGAAGCTTTCTTT. This chain links TRBV4-2 with TRBJ1-1, with 11 bases identical to TRBD1. The CDR3 loop spans 16 amino acids. With 2 bases clipped from V and 0 bases from J, the junction kept 2 bases outside the gene matches. CDR1 is LGHNA, CDR2 YNFKEQ, per germline.

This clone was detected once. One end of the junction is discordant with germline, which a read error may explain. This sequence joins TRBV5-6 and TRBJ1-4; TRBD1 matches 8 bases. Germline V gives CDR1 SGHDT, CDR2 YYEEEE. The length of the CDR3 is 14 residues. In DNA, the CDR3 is TGTGCCAGCAGCTATGACAGGGGTCGGGGAAAAACTGTTTTT. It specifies CASSYDRGRGKTVF. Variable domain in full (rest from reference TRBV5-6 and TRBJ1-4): DAGVTQSPTHLIKTRGQQVTLRCSPKSGHDTVSWYQQALGQGPQFIFQYYEEEERQRGNFPDRFSGHQFPNYSSELNVNALLLGDSALYLCASSYDRGRGKTVFGSGTQLSVL.

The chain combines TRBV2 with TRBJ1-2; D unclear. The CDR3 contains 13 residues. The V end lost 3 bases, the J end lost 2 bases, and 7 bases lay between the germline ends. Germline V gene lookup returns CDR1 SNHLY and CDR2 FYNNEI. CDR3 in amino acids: CASSETVNYGYTF. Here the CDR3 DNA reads TGTGCCAGCAGTGAGACGGTAAACTATGGCTACACCTTC.

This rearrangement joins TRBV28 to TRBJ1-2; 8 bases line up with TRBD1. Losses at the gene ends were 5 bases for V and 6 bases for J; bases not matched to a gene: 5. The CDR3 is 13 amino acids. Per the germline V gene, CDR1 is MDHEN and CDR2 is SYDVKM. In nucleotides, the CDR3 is TGTGCCAGCAGTCCGGACAGGGTGAATGGCTACACCTTC. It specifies CASSPDRVNGYTF.

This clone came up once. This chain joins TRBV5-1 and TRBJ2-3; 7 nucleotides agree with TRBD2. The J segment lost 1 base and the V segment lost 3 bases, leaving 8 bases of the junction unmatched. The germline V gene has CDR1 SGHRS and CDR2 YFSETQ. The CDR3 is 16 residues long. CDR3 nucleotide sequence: TGCGCCAGCAGCTCGTCCCCGGGAGGACGCACAGATACGCAGTATTTT. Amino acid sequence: CASSSSPGGRTDTQYF.

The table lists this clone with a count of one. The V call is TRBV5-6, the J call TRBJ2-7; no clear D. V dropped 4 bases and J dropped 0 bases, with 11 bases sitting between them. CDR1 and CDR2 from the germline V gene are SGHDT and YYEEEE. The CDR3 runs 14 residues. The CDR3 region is CASSLRWNSYEQYF. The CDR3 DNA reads TGTGCCAGCAGCCTAAGGTGGAACTCCTACGAGCAGTACTTC.

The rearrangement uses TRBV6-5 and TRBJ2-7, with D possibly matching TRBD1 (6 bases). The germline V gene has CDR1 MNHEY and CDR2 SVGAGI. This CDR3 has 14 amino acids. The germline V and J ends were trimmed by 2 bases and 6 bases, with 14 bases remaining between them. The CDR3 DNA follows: TGTGCCAGCAGTTACCGGGACATGGTGAGCGAGCAGTACTTC. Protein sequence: CASSYRDMVSEQYF.

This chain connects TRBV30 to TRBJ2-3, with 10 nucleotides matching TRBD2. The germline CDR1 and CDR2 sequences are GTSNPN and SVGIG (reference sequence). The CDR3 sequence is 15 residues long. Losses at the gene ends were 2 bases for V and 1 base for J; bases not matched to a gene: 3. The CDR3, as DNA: TGTGCCTGGAGTTTCCTAGCGGGGGGCACAGATACGCAGTATTTT. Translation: CAWSFLAGGTDTQYF.

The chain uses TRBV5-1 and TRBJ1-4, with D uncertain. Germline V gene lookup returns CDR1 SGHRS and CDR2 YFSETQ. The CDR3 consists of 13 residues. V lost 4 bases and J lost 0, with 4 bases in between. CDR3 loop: CASSTATNEKLFF. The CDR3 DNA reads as TGCGCCAGCAGCACAGCAACTAATGAAAAACTGTTTTTT.

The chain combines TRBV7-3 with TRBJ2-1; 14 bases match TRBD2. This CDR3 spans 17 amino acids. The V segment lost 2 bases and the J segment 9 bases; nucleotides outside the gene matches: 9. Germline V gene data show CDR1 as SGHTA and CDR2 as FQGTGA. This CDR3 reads CASSLGGLAGEGGEQFF. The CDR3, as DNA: TGTGCCAGCAGCTTAGGGGGACTAGCGGGAGAGGGGGGTGAGCAGTTCTTC.

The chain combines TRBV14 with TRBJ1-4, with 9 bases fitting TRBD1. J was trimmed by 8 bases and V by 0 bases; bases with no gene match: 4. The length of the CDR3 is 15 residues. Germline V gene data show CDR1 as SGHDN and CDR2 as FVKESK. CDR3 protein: CASSQDHGTGEKLFF. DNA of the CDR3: TGTGCCAGCAGCCAAGACCACGGGACAGGGGAAAAACTGTTTTTT.

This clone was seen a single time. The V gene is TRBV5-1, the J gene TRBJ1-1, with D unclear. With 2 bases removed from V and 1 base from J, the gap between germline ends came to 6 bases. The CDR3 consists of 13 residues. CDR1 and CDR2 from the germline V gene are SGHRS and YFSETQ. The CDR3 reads CASSFKENTEAFF. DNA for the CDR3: TGCGCCAGCAGCTTCAAAGAGAACACTGAAGCTTTCTTT.

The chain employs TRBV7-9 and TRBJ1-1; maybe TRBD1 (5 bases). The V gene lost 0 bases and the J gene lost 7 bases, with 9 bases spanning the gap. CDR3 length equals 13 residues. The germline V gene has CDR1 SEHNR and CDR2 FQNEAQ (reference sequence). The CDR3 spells CASSLAGTGEAFF. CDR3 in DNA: TGTGCCAGCAGCTTAGCGGGGACGGGTGAAGCTTTCTTT.

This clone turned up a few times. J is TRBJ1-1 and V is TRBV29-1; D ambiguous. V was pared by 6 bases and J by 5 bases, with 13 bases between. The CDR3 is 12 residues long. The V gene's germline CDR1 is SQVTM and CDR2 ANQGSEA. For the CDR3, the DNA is TGCAGCGTAGGACCGAAGGAGACTGAAGCTTTCTTT. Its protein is CSVGPKETEAFF.

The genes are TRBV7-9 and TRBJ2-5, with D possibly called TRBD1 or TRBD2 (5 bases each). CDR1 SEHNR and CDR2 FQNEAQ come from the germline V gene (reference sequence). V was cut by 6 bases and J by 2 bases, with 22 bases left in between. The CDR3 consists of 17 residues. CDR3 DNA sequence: TGTGCCAGCAGTTCCAGATTTGACGGGACGGATCAAGAGACCCAGTACTTC. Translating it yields CASSSRFDGTDQETQYF.

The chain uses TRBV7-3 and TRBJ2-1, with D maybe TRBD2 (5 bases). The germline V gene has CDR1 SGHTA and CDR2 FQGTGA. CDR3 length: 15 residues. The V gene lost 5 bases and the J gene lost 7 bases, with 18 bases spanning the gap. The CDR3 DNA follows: TGTGCCAGCAGCCTGCAAGCGAGAGAGGGAAATGAGCAGTTCTTC. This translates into CASSLQAREGNEQFF. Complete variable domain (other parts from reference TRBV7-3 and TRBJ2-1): GAGVSQTPSNKVTEKGKYVELRCDPISGHTALYWYRQSLGQGPEFLIYFQGTGAADDSGLPNDRFFAVRPEGSVSTLKIQRTERGDSAVYLCASSLQAREGNEQFFGPGTRLTVL.

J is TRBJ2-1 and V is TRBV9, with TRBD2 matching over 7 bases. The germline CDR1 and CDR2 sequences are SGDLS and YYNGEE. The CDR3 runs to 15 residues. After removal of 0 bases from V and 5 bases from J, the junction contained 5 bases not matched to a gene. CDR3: CASSVGGTTDNEQFF. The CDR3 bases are TGTGCCAGCAGCGTAGGAGGGACTACAGACAATGAGCAGTTCTTC.

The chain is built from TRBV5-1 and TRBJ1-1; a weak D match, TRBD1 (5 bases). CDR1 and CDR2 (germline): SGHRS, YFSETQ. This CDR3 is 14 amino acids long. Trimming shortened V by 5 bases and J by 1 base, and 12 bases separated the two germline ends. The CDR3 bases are TGCGCCAGCAGGCCAGGGTTCGGGAACACTGAAGCTTTCTTT. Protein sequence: CASRPGFGNTEAFF.

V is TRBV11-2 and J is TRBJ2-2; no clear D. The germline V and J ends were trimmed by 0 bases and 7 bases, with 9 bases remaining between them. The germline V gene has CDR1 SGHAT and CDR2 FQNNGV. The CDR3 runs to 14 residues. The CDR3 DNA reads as TGTGCCAGCAGCTTAGATCACCGGGTCGGGGAGCTGTTTTTT. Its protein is CASSLDHRVGELFF.